A single sample is the source of the 15 T cell receptor beta chains below, sequenced in a study of shared clonotypes between healthy human individuals (TCRdb year 2020). Receptor amplification or capture employed the immunoSEQ multiplex PCR assay. TCRdb's version of the immuneACCESS table is confined to in-frame rearrangements and falls short of the full clone set. An unresolved V gene accounts for under half of the shortfall where checked; the remainder is of unknown origin. Here the sample has 80,000 to 100,000 clones; approximately 63% occur a single time. The leading ten clones occupy roughly 50% of the sample. The sample comprised memory CD8+ T cells sorted from blood. The sample's cell subset or site label, in plain terms: CD45RO+ cells pooled with CCR7-negative TemRA cells. Source of these receptors: a man younger than 40 in good health.

The chain has TRBV15 and TRBJ2-3; maybe TRBD2 (6 bases). Germline CDR1 is LNHNV and CDR2 is YYDKDF (reference sequence). The CDR3 runs 13 residues. V shed 5 bases and J shed 9 bases, with 15 bases lying between them. In nucleotides, the CDR3 is TGTGCCACCAGCGGCTCGCGGGGCGAAACGCAGTATTTT. Its translation is CATSGSRGETQYF.

This sequence joins TRBV10-3 and TRBJ2-7; 10 bases map to TRBD1. The germline gives CDR1 ENHRY, CDR2 SYGVKD. The CDR3 has 14 amino acids. J lost 3 bases, V lost 11 bases, and 10 bases had no gene match. CDR3 region: CAAGADRGNYEQYF. In DNA, the CDR3 is TGTGCCGCCGGAGCGGACAGGGGGAACTACGAGCAGTACTTC.

The rearrangement links TRBV2 to TRBJ2-7; D not resolved. The CDR3 runs to 10 residues. Per germline, CDR1 SNHLY and CDR2 FYNNEI. Trimming pared 3 bases from V and 3 bases from J, leaving 0 bases between. The CDR3 sequence is CASSDYEQYF. The DNA for the CDR3 is TGTGCCAGCAGTGACTACGAGCAGTACTTC.

The chain employs TRBV5-4 and TRBJ2-7; D is perhaps TRBD2 (5 bases). Trimming left V 3 bases short and J 4 bases short, with 14 bases between. The CDR3 runs 14 residues. Germline CDR1 is SGHNT and CDR2 is YYREEE (reference sequence). The CDR3 is CASSSGNSVYEQYF. The CDR3 coding sequence is TGTGCCAGCAGCTCGGGGAATTCGGTATACGAGCAGTACTTC.

J is TRBJ2-1 and V is TRBV7-9, with D possibly being TRBD1 (6 bases). This CDR3 contains 15 residues. The germline V gene encodes CDR1 SEHNR and CDR2 FQNEAQ (reference sequence). Trimming removed 5 bases at V and 8 bases at J, with 19 bases between. The CDR3 is CASSPSLGTIHEQFF. CDR3 DNA: TGTGCCAGCAGCCCGTCCCTTGGGACAATCCATGAGCAGTTCTTC.

This chain uses TRBV2 with TRBJ2-7, with 7 positions matching TRBD2. Trimming took 6 bases from V and 6 from J; bases not matched to a gene: 11. The CDR3 sequence is 14 residues long. Germline CDR1 reads SNHLY; CDR2 reads FYNNEI. CDR3 in amino acids: CASSPQGGLREQYF. The CDR3 nucleotides are TGTGCCAGCAGCCCCCAGGGAGGGCTCCGCGAGCAGTACTTC.

This clone appeared a single time. This chain joins TRBV4-2 and TRBJ2-1; D remains ambiguous. CDR3 length equals 16 residues. CDR1 is LGHNA and CDR2 is YNFKEQ in the germline V gene. V dropped 4 bases and J dropped 1 base, with 14 bases sitting between them. CDR3: CASSREGTESYNEQFF. In nucleotides, the CDR3 is TGTGCCAGCAGCCGTGAAGGCACCGAATCCTACAATGAGCAGTTCTTC.

The genes are TRBV11-3 and TRBJ2-3; D is tentatively TRBD1 or TRBD2 (5 bases each). CDR1 SGHNT and CDR2 YENEEA come from the germline V gene. Trimming left V 6 bases short and J 0 bases short, with 13 bases between. The CDR3 runs 15 residues. CDR3 residues: CASSPPGASTDTQYF. CDR3 DNA: TGTGCCAGCAGTCCACCCGGGGCTAGCACAGATACGCAGTATTTT.

The chain joins TRBV5-6 to TRBJ1-1; no clear D gene. V was pared by 0 bases and J by 8 bases, with 11 bases between. This CDR3 spans 13 amino acids. The germline V gene has CDR1 SGHDT and CDR2 YYEEEE. The CDR3 DNA sequence: TGTGCCAGCAGCTTGGCCTCAGATACCGAAGCTTTCTTT. It is translated as CASSLASDTEAFF.

This chain connects TRBV30 to TRBJ2-4, with D unresolved. V lost 5 bases and J lost 2, with 4 bases in between. The CDR3 runs to 11 residues. CDR1 and CDR2 (germline): GTSNPN, SVGIG (reference sequence). CDR3 in DNA: TGTGCCTGGGAGTCCAAAAACATTCAGTACTTC. Its translation is CAWESKNIQYF.

V and J are TRBV28 and TRBJ1-1; D remains ambiguous. The germline V gene has CDR1 MDHEN and CDR2 SYDVKM. CDR3 length: 13 residues. V was shortened by 8 bases and J by 0 bases, with 10 bases between the two germline ends. CDR3 bases: TGTGCCAGCTCCCTGGGGATGAACACTGAAGCTTTCTTT. Translated: CASSLGMNTEAFF.

The V call is TRBV30, the J call TRBJ1-1, with 12 bases that match TRBD1. This CDR3 region has 16 residues. Germline V CDR1 and CDR2: GTSNPN, SVGIG (reference sequence). The J segment lost 11 bases and the V segment lost 0 bases, leaving 13 bases of the junction unmatched. The chain's CDR3 is CAWSVMPGQGALGAFF. The CDR3 nucleotides are TGTGCCTGGAGTGTGATGCCGGGACAGGGGGCCCTGGGGGCTTTCTTT.

V gene TRBV5-4 combines with J gene TRBJ1-5; D is undetermined. The V end was cut by 2 bases, the J end by 4 bases, with 7 bases between. CDR3 length equals 13 residues. CDR1 and CDR2 from the germline V gene are SGHNT and YYREEE (reference sequence). The CDR3 loop reads CASSLGWNQPQHF. CDR3 nucleotides: TGTGCCAGCAGCTTAGGGTGGAATCAGCCCCAGCATTTT.

The rearrangement links TRBV6-1 to TRBJ1-5; D perhaps matches TRBD1 (5 bases). This CDR3 has 13 amino acids. CDR1 and CDR2 (germline): MNHNS, SASEGT. V gave up 6 bases and J gave up 2 bases, with 8 bases separating them. The CDR3 spells CASRYRRNQPQHF. The CDR3, as DNA: TGTGCCAGCAGATACAGGCGCAATCAGCCCCAGCATTTT.

This chain uses TRBV5-5 with TRBJ2-3; a weak D match, TRBD2 (6 bases). The ends were cut back, 9 bases at V and 5 bases at J, with 28 bases in the middle. This CDR3 is built from 17 residues. Germline V gene lookup returns CDR1 SGHKS and CDR2 YYEKEE (reference sequence). CDR3: CATKLEGLLNEGDTQYF. DNA for the CDR3: TGTGCCACCAAGCTTGAGGGACTCCTAAACGAGGGAGATACGCAGTATTTT.